This is a list of T cell receptor beta chains from one sample in a study of spatial heterogeneity in lung cancer. TCRdb recomputed calls from the 5' RACE reads with MiXCR, one row per CDR3 protein. The repertoire includes some 41,000 distinct CDR3 sequences, almost 7% of them detected once, and roughly 45% sits in the top ten. The sample consisted of PBMCs, taken at surgery. The receptors shown here come from a female donor with early-stage non-small cell lung cancer. The CDR3 runs from the conserved cysteine through the conserved F or W. The D gene is left open where the match is weak. Part of the rows lack a size; the others show once, few, many or a class for expanded clones.

J gene	D gene	clone size	V gene	CDR3 protein	CDR3 DNA
TRBJ1-5	-	many	TRBV20-1	CSARRGGAGDQPQHF	TGCAGTGCTAGAAGGGGGGGCGCGGGGGATCAGCCCCAGCATTTT
TRBJ2-3	TRBD1	few	TRBV20-1	CSARKTTGGLADTQYF	TGCAGTGCTAGAAAAACGACAGGGGGCCTCGCAGATACGCAGTATTTT
TRBJ2-3	-	many	TRBV9	CASSVVASAITDTQYF	TGTGCCAGCAGCGTAGTTGCTAGCGCTATAACAGATACGCAGTATTTT
TRBJ1-1	-	few	TRBV18	CASSSRQVSEAFF	TGTGCCAGCTCATCAAGACAGGTTTCTGAAGCTTTCTTT
TRBJ2-5	-	few	TRBV12-3/TRBV12-4	CASRLGTTQYF	TGTGCCAGCAGGCTAGGGACGACCCAGTACTTC
TRBJ1-2	-	many	TRBV9	CASSVHGYTF	TGTGCCAGCAGCGTACATGGCTACACCTTC
TRBJ2-2	TRBD1	many	TRBV20-1	CSARILDRGNTGELFF	TGCAGTGCTAGAATACTCGACAGGGGGAACACCGGGGAGCTGTTTTTT
TRBJ1-1	TRBD1	-	TRBV28	CASRDRDRGLAEAFF	TGTGCCAGCAGGGACCGGGACAGGGGGTTGGCTGAAGCTTTCTTT
TRBJ1-4	-	many	TRBV5-1	CASSSRLGEKLFF	TGCGCCAGCAGCTCCAGGCTAGGAGAAAAACTGTTTTTT
TRBJ1-6	-	-	TRBV14	CASSQKGFQLPLHF	TGTGCCAGCAGCCAAAAGGGATTTCAATTGCCCCTCCACTTT
TRBJ2-3	TRBD1	many	TRBV6-2/TRBV6-3	CASRGQGRGTDTQYF	TGTGCCAGCAGGGGACAGGGGCGAGGCACAGATACGCAGTATTTT
TRBJ2-3	-	-	TRBV20-1	CSARGELTQGTQYF	TGCAGTGCTAGGGGGGAACTCACACAGGGTACGCAGTATTTT
TRBJ2-7	-	-	TRBV6-1	CASTGHYEQYF	TGTGCCAGCACCGGACACTACGAGCAGTACTTC
TRBJ2-3	-	-	TRBV6-1	CASRDQGAGVADTQYF	TGTGCCAGCAGAGACCAGGGGGCGGGGGTTGCAGATACGCAGTATTTT
TRBJ1-1	-	few	TRBV7-2	CASSLARVEAFF	TGTGCCAGCAGCTTAGCTAGGGTTGAAGCTTTCTTT
TRBJ1-1	-	-	TRBV7-2	CATGAHTEAFF	TGTGCCACCGGGGCCCACACTGAAGCTTTCTTT
TRBJ2-3	-	few	TRBV11-2	CASSPHGGDTQYF	TGTGCCAGCAGCCCGCATGGAGGAGATACGCAGTATTTT
TRBJ1-2	-	many	TRBV7-2	CASTAIPNYGYTF	TGTGCCAGCACCGCGATCCCTAACTATGGCTACACCTTC
TRBJ1-1	-	many	TRBV12-3/TRBV12-4	CASSQPRSRHTEAFF	TGTGCCAGCAGTCAGCCCAGGTCTAGGCACACTGAAGCTTTCTTT
TRBJ2-1	-	many	TRBV2	CASSEDESDEFF	TGTGCCAGCAGTGAGGATGAGAGCGACGAGTTCTTC
TRBJ2-7	TRBD1	few	TRBV27	CASSPTGQPYEQYF	TGTGCCAGCAGTCCTACGGGACAGCCCTACGAGCAGTACTTC
TRBJ1-1	TRBD1	many	TRBV7-9	CASSLTTGGTEAFF	TGTGCCAGCAGCTTAACGACAGGGGGCACTGAAGCTTTCTTT
TRBJ1-4	-	-	TRBV3-1	CASRKIGRTTNEKLFF	TGTGCCAGCAGGAAAATAGGGAGGACAACTAATGAAAAACTGTTTTTT